Presented here are 26 T cell receptor beta chains from one specimen sequenced in a study of shared clonotypes between healthy human individuals. Assay: immunoSEQ multiplex PCR; the TCRdb copy retains only in-frame clones and omits some. The profile shows more than 450,000 clones, 79% of them singletons. Sequencing input: PBMCs. The receptors were sampled from a woman aged 40 to 50 in good health. Some clones in this sample may be carry-over from other donors' samples.

Regarding this clone: Other nucleotide sequences from this sample produce the same CDR3. The rearrangement uses TRBV2 and TRBJ1-1; D may be TRBD1 (5 bases). The germline V and J ends were trimmed by 1 base and 4 bases, with 10 bases remaining between them. CDR1 and CDR2 from the germline V gene are SNHLY and FYNNEI. CDR3 size: 14 residues. The CDR3 coding sequence is TGTGCCAGCAGTGAAGAGGGGAGGGGCACTGAAGCTTTCTTT. Amino acids: CASSEEGRGTEAFF. The full variable domain, completed using reference TRBV2 and TRBJ1-1, is EPEVTQTPSHQVTQMGQEVILRCVPISNHLYFYWYRQILGQKVEFLVSFYNNEISEKSEIFDDQFSVERPDGSNFTLKIRSTKLEDSAMYFCASSEEGRGTEAFFGQGTRLTVV.

This chain links TRBV18 with TRBJ2-5, with D perhaps matching TRBD2 (6 bases). Trimming removed 6 bases from V and 1 base from J, with 15 bases in between. The CDR3 runs to 15 residues. The germline gives CDR1 KGHSH, CDR2 LQKENI. The DNA of the CDR3 is TGTGCCAGCTCCCCCCCGGAGGGAGTCCAAGAGACCCAGTACTTC. Its protein product is CASSPPEGVQETQYF. Full variable domain (rest looked up from reference TRBV18 and TRBJ2-5): NAGVMQNPRHLVRRRGQEARLRCSPMKGHSHVYWYRQLPEEGLKFMVYLQKENIIDESGMPKERFSAEFPKEGPSILRIQQVVRGDSAAYFCASSPPEGVQETQYFGPGTRLLVL.

This chain joins TRBV4-3 and TRBJ1-2; a weak D match, TRBD1 (5 bases). Trimming pared 0 bases from V and 8 bases from J, leaving 19 bases between. Germline lookup yields CDR1 LGHNA and CDR2 YSLEER. The CDR3 runs to 16 residues. The CDR3 region is CASSQDRGGRLGGYTF. The CDR3 bases are TGCGCCAGCAGCCAAGATCGGGGCGGAAGACTCGGGGGCTACACCTTC.

V gene TRBV27 combines with J gene TRBJ2-2; 7 nucleotides agree with TRBD1. The length of the CDR3 is 14 residues. Per the germline V gene, CDR1 is MNHEY and CDR2 is SMNVEV (reference sequence). With 1 base clipped from V and 6 bases from J, the junction kept 2 bases outside the gene matches. The CDR3: CASSLFTGAGELFF. In DNA form, the CDR3 reads TGTGCCAGCAGTTTATTCACAGGGGCCGGGGAGCTGTTTTTT.

A note on this clone: The same CDR3 also results from other DNA sequences found in this sample. The chain combines TRBV11-2 with TRBJ2-7, with D possibly matching TRBD2 (6 bases). V was trimmed by 0 bases and J by 1 base, leaving 13 bases between them. CDR3 length: 16 residues. Germline V gene data show CDR1 as SGHAT and CDR2 as FQNNGV. This CDR3 reads CASSLDGGAFSYEQYF. The CDR3 DNA sequence: TGTGCCAGCAGCTTAGACGGAGGGGCCTTTTCCTACGAGCAGTACTTC.

This clone showed up just a few times. The V and J genes are TRBV12-5 and TRBJ1-3; D perhaps matches TRBD1 (6 bases). Germline CDR1 reads LGHNT; CDR2 reads FRNRAP. Trimming pared 4 bases from V and 4 bases from J, leaving 14 bases between. CDR3 length equals 15 residues. The CDR3: CASGSASQGGNTIYF. The DNA for the CDR3 is TGTGCTAGTGGTTCGGCATCCCAGGGGGGAAACACCATATATTTT.

The chain couples TRBV7-9 to TRBJ1-1; no definite D call. This CDR3 is built from 12 residues. In germline, CDR1 is SEHNR, CDR2 FQNEAQ (reference sequence). V was pared by 3 bases and J by 2 bases, with 4 bases between. This chain's CDR3 is CASSFLNTEAFF. Written as DNA, the CDR3 is TGTGCCAGCAGCTTTTTAAACACTGAAGCTTTCTTT.

This rearrangement joins TRBV29-1 to TRBJ2-7; no clear D gene. This CDR3 region has 13 residues. Germline assignment: CDR1 SQVTM and CDR2 ANQGSEA. V lost 4 bases and J 3 bases, leaving 13 bases between the germline ends. The CDR3 nucleotides read TGCAGCGTTGCGCCGGACGGAATCTACGAGCAGTACTTC. Amino acid sequence: CSVAPDGIYEQYF.

In this sample, this clone turned up a few times. The chain recombines TRBV2 with TRBJ2-7; D is unresolved. V was shortened by 2 bases and J by 4 bases, with 6 bases between the two germline ends. Germline CDR1 SNHLY, CDR2 FYNNEI. This CDR3 comprises 12 residues. The CDR3 nucleotides are TGTGCCAGCAGTGAAACCGTATACGAGCAGTACTTC. Translated: CASSETVYEQYF.

V is TRBV19 and J is TRBJ2-3, with TRBD1 matching over 10 bases. With V trimmed by 7 bases and J by 3 bases, 7 bases remained unmatched. The CDR3 loop spans 15 amino acids. Germline V gene lookup returns CDR1 LNHDA and CDR2 SQIVND (reference sequence). The CDR3 protein is CASNPGDRGTDTQYF. In nucleotides, the CDR3 is TGTGCCAGTAACCCCGGGGACAGGGGTACAGATACGCAGTATTTT. Full variable domain (outside the CDR3, taken from reference TRBV19 and TRBJ2-3): DGGITQSPKYLFRKEGQNVTLSCEQNLNHDAMYWYRQDPGQGLRLIYYSQIVNDFQKGDIAEGYSVSREKKESFPLTVTSAQKNPTAFYLCASNPGDRGTDTQYFGPGTRLTVL.

The chain uses TRBV18 and TRBJ2-1, with 7 nucleotides matching TRBD2. There are 14 residues in the CDR3. The junction had 3 bases not matched to a gene; V was cut back by 4 bases and J by 3 bases. Germline V gene data show CDR1 as KGHSH and CDR2 as LQKENI. CDR3 in amino acids: CASSLSGNYNEQFF. The CDR3 DNA reads as TGTGCCAGCTCACTAAGCGGGAACTACAATGAGCAGTTCTTC.

Comments on this clone: An end of the junction does not agree with germline; a read error may underlie this. This chain joins TRBV10-2 and TRBJ1-2, with 7 bases lining up with TRBD1. Germline lookup yields CDR1 WSHSY and CDR2 SAAADI. The CDR3 is 13 residues long. CDR3 sequence: CASNEGQLYGYTF. The CDR3 nucleotides are TGCGCCAGCAATGAGGGACAGCTCTATGGCTACACCTTC.

The chain carries TRBV30 and TRBJ1-2; maybe TRBD1 (5 bases). The CDR3 length is 15 residues. The germline V gene encodes CDR1 GTSNPN and CDR2 SVGIG (reference sequence). V was cut by 0 bases and J by 1 base, with 12 bases left in between. The CDR3 loop is CAWSVYAGSNYGYTF. CDR3 in DNA: TGTGCCTGGAGTGTATACGCAGGGAGTAACTATGGCTACACCTTC. Full variable domain (remainder filled in from reference TRBV30 and TRBJ1-2): SQTIHQWPATLVQPVGSPLSLECTVEGTSNPNLYWYRQAAGRGLQLLFYSVGIGQISSEVPQNLSASRPQDRQFILSSKKLLLSDSGFYLCAWSVYAGSNYGYTFGSGTRLTVV.

CDR3 bases: TGTGCCAGCAGCCCCCTGGGAAGCTACAATGAGCAGTTCTTC. It encodes CASSPLGSYNEQFF. The chain couples TRBV7-2 to TRBJ2-1; no firm D call. This CDR3 contains 14 residues. The V and J ends lost 5 bases and 3 bases respectively, with 11 bases between them. Germline V gene lookup returns CDR1 SGHTA and CDR2 FQGNSA. Looking up the rest from reference TRBV7-2 and TRBJ2-1 gives the full variable domain: GAGVSQSPSNKVTEKGKDVELRCDPISGHTALYWYRQSLGQGLEFLIYFQGNSAPDKSGLPSDRFSAERTGGSVSTLTIQRTQQEDSAVYLCASSPLGSYNEQFFGPGTRLTVL.

The rearrangement uses TRBV28 and TRBJ2-1; TRBD2 agrees at 14 bases. V shed 3 bases, J shed 1 base, and the junction held 11 bases outside the gene matches. The CDR3 extends over 20 amino acids. Germline-derived CDR1 and CDR2 are MDHEN and SYDVKM. The CDR3 spells CASSLGAGTSGRGSYNEQFF. The CDR3 DNA follows: TGTGCCAGCAGTTTGGGCGCCGGGACTAGCGGGAGAGGGTCCTACAATGAGCAGTTCTTC.

This clone appeared many times. This sequence joins TRBV7-2 and TRBJ2-5; perhaps TRBD1 as D (7 bases). Trimming shortened V by 5 bases and J by 3 bases, and 13 bases separated the two germline ends. Germline-derived CDR1 and CDR2 are SGHTA and FQGNSA. The CDR3 contains 14 residues. The CDR3 region is CASSLQGGEETQYF. DNA of the CDR3: TGTGCCAGCAGCCTCCAGGGGGGAGAAGAGACCCAGTACTTC.

The chain uses TRBV5-4 and TRBJ2-7; D call uncertain. CDR1 is SGHNT, CDR2 YYREEE, per germline (reference sequence). The germline V and J ends were trimmed by 0 bases and 1 base, with 5 bases remaining between them. This CDR3 spans 13 amino acids. CDR3 in DNA: TGTGCCAGCAGCTTGGACGGTTCCTACGAGCAGTACTTC. It translates to CASSLDGSYEQYF.

The chain uses TRBV5-1 and TRBJ2-3; weak D call: TRBD1 (6 bases). V shed 2 bases and J shed 9 bases, with 16 bases lying between them. The CDR3 sequence is 14 residues long. Germline CDR1 and CDR2: SGHRS and YFSETQ. The CDR3 here is CASSLGGVGVTQYF. The CDR3 DNA reads as TGCGCCAGCAGCTTAGGGGGAGTTGGAGTAACGCAGTATTTT.

The chain combines TRBV30 with TRBJ2-3; no firm D call. CDR3 length equals 12 residues. CDR1 GTSNPN and CDR2 SVGIG come from the germline V gene (reference sequence). V lost 2 bases, J lost 7 bases, and 10 bases lay in between. The DNA of the CDR3 is TGTGCCTGGAGTCGGGTGCGGCATACGCAGTATTTT. Residues: CAWSRVRHTQYF.

The chain is built from TRBV2 and TRBJ2-3; D gene uncertain. Germline loops: CDR1 SNHLY, CDR2 FYNNEI. This CDR3 contains 12 residues. The V end lost 2 bases, the J end lost 4 bases, and 4 bases lay between the germline ends. CDR3 coding DNA: TGTGCCAGCAGTGAAATCTCAGATACGCAGTATTTT. This encodes CASSEISDTQYF.

This clone was counted ten times or more. This chain joins TRBV5-1 and TRBJ2-7; 12 nucleotides match TRBD2. V was pared by 0 bases and J by 7 bases, with 8 bases of the junction left unmatched. The CDR3 spans 16 residues. Germline CDR1 SGHRS, CDR2 YFSETQ. CDR3 nucleotides: TGCGCCAGCAGCTTGGGATTACTAGCGGGAGGTGATGAGCAGTACTTC. This codes for CASSLGLLAGGDEQYF. Variable domain in full (rest from reference TRBV5-1 and TRBJ2-7): KAGVTQTPRYLIKTRGQQVTLSCSPISGHRSVSWYQQTPGQGLQFLFEYFSETQRNKGNFPGRFSGRQFSNSRSEMNVSTLELGDSALYLCASSLGLLAGGDEQYFGPGTRLTVT.

The CDR3 is CASSLVGLAGGSYEQYF. The CDR3 nucleotides read TGTGCCAGCAGCTTAGTTGGGCTAGCGGGGGGCTCCTACGAGCAGTACTTC. This chain uses TRBV7-2 with TRBJ2-7, with 11 bases fitting TRBD2. CDR3 length: 17 amino acids. V lost 1 base, J lost 0 bases, and 5 bases stayed unmatched. The germline gives CDR1 SGHTA, CDR2 FQGNSA.

J is TRBJ2-5 and V is TRBV4-1; 10 bases are shared with TRBD2. V lost 4 bases to trimming and J lost 0 bases; unmatched junction nucleotides: 2. This CDR3 has 15 residues. Germline V gives CDR1 MGHRA, CDR2 YSYEKL. The CDR3 spells CASSLGTSDQETQYF. The CDR3 DNA is TGCGCCAGCAGCCTCGGGACTAGCGACCAAGAGACCCAGTACTTC.

Remarks on this clone: The identical CDR3 is also encoded by other nucleotide sequences in the sample. This sequence joins TRBV11-2 and TRBJ2-7, with 8 bases that match TRBD2. Germline CDR1 SGHAT, CDR2 FQNNGV. V shed 6 bases and J 0 bases; nucleotides not matched to a gene: 4. This CDR3 is 14 amino acids long. CDR3 loop: CASSGTSGSYEQYF. The CDR3 nucleotides are TGTGCCAGCAGTGGCACTAGCGGCTCCTACGAGCAGTACTTC.

The rearrangement joins TRBV27 to TRBJ1-5, with a possible D match to TRBD1 (6 bases). CDR3 size: 15 residues. The germline V and J ends were trimmed by 5 bases and 3 bases, with 14 bases remaining between them. Germline loops: CDR1 MNHEY, CDR2 SMNVEV (reference sequence). This CDR3 is CASSLVTGINQPQHF. CDR3 sequence (DNA): TGTGCCAGCAGTCTTGTGACAGGAATCAATCAGCCCCAGCATTTT.

This clone was counted a single time. The rearrangement joins TRBV27 to TRBJ2-5; D assignment may be TRBD1 or TRBD2 (5 bases each). The CDR3 length is 15 residues. Per germline, CDR1 MNHEY and CDR2 SMNVEV (reference sequence). V lost 3 bases to trimming and J lost 2 bases, with 13 bases between them. CDR3 nucleotides: TGTGCCAGCAGTTTGCATACCGGGACGCAAGAGACCCAGTACTTC. Translating gives CASSLHTGTQETQYF.